What follows are 30 T cell receptor beta chains derived from one specimen sequenced in a study of blood T cell repertoires in COVID-19. This table comes from immunoSEQ multiplex PCR, and its TCRdb copy is limited to in-frame clones, with some not included. The table has roughly 160,000 clones, about 86% seen once. The sequenced sample consisted of peripheral blood. These receptors all come from a man aged 45-65 years with active or convalescent COVID-19.

The chain employs TRBV30 and TRBJ2-7; TRBD2 agrees at 16 bases. The CDR3 consists of 16 residues. Germline CDR1 and CDR2: GTSNPN and SVGIG (reference sequence). V lost 5 bases and J lost 1; bases outside the gene matches: 5. CDR3 loop: CAWLPGLAGGSYEQYF. CDR3 bases: TGTGCCTGGCTTCCGGGACTAGCGGGAGGGTCCTACGAGCAGTACTTC. Full variable domain (missing parts from reference TRBV30 and TRBJ2-7): SQTIHQWPATLVQPVGSPLSLECTVEGTSNPNLYWYRQAAGRGLQLLFYSVGIGQISSEVPQNLSASRPQDRQFILSSKKLLLSDSGFYLCAWLPGLAGGSYEQYFGPGTRLTVT.

This clone was counted ten times or more. Distinct nucleotide sequences in the sample also encode this CDR3. This chain links TRBV19 with TRBJ2-1, with D possibly matching TRBD2 (5 bases). The V gene's germline CDR1 is LNHDA and CDR2 SQIVND (reference sequence). V was shortened by 5 bases and J by 0 bases, with 14 bases between the two germline ends. The CDR3 loop spans 16 amino acids. The CDR3 region has the DNA TGTGCCAGTAGTCCCGCGGACTTGAGCTCCTACAATGAGCAGTTCTTC. Its protein is CASSPADLSSYNEQFF.

V is TRBV2 and J is TRBJ1-2, with TRBD1 identical over 9 bases. The germline V gene encodes CDR1 SNHLY and CDR2 FYNNEI. The length of the CDR3 is 14 residues. The ends lost 6 bases at V and 3 bases at J; junction bases unmatched: 5. This CDR3 reads CASRNRGRDYGYTF. In nucleotides, the CDR3 is TGTGCCAGCAGAAACAGGGGGCGCGACTATGGCTACACCTTC. Based on the CDR3 plus reference TRBV2 and TRBJ1-2, the full variable domain is EPEVTQTPSHQVTQMGQEVILRCVPISNHLYFYWYRQILGQKVEFLVSFYNNEISEKSEIFDDQFSVERPDGSNFTLKIRSTKLEDSAMYFCASRNRGRDYGYTFGSGTRLTVV.

The chain links TRBV7-9 to TRBJ1-4, with D maybe TRBD1 (5 bases). The CDR3 extends over 15 amino acids. Germline CDR1 and CDR2: SEHNR and FQNEAQ (reference sequence). Deletions cut 1 base from V and 3 bases from J, with 9 bases between. The CDR3 bases are TGTGCCAGCAGCTTAGAGCGGGGCTCTAATGAAAAACTGTTTTTT. It encodes CASSLERGSNEKLFF. Complete variable domain (other parts from reference TRBV7-9 and TRBJ1-4): DTGVSQNPRHKITKRGQNVTFRCDPISEHNRLYWYRQTLGQGPEFLTYFQNEAQLEKSRLLSDRFSAERPKGSFSTLEIQRTEQGDSAMYLCASSLERGSNEKLFFGSGTQLSVL.

V and J are TRBV4-3 and TRBJ2-7; 7 nucleotides agree with TRBD2. The V and J ends lost 1 base and 2 bases, in that order; junction bases with no gene match: 8. The CDR3 has 16 residues. Germline assignment: CDR1 LGHNA and CDR2 YSLEER. CDR3: CASSQGVGGLAYEQYF. CDR3 DNA sequence: TGCGCCAGCAGCCAAGGGGTGGGAGGGCTCGCCTACGAGCAGTACTTC.

The chain is built from TRBV6-6 and TRBJ2-2; 14 bases match TRBD2. The CDR3 covers 17 residues. Germline CDR1 reads MNHNY; CDR2 reads SVGAGI (reference sequence). Trimming removed 5 bases from V and 3 bases from J; junction bases left unmatched: 5. CDR3 sequence (DNA): TGTGCCAGCAGTCAGACTAGCGGGGGGGCGTACACCGGGGAGCTGTTTTTT. The encoded protein is CASSQTSGGAYTGELFF.

The chain carries TRBV29-1 and TRBJ1-5; 8 bases align to TRBD1. Trimming cost V 6 bases and J 5 bases; bases outside gene matches: 6. CDR1 is SQVTM and CDR2 is ANQGSEA in the germline V gene. The CDR3 length is 13 residues. The CDR3 DNA follows: TGCAGCGTCGGACAGGGAGGGGATCAGCCCCAGCATTTT. Translation gives CSVGQGGDQPQHF.

The rearrangement joins TRBV7-2 to TRBJ2-2, with D possibly being TRBD2 (5 bases). Trimming left V 4 bases short and J 9 bases short, with 12 bases between. Germline V CDR1 and CDR2: SGHTA, FQGNSA. This CDR3 contains 13 residues. The CDR3 nucleotides read TGTGCCAGCAGCTCTCGGGGTGGACGGGAGCTGTTTTTT. Protein: CASSSRGGRELFF. The variable domain in full, completed from reference TRBV7-2 and TRBJ2-2, reads GAGVSQSPSNKVTEKGKDVELRCDPISGHTALYWYRQSLGQGLEFLIYFQGNSAPDKSGLPSDRFSAERTGGSVSTLTIQRTQQEDSAVYLCASSSRGGRELFFGEGSRLTVL.

This chain uses TRBV6-2 or TRBV6-3 with TRBJ1-2, with no clear D. CDR1 is MNHEY, CDR2 SVGEGT, per germline. This CDR3 comprises 13 residues. Trimming removed 5 bases from V and 2 bases from J, with 9 bases in between. CDR3 in amino acids: CASSPQSNYGYTF. The CDR3 region has the DNA TGTGCCAGCAGTCCCCAGTCAAACTATGGCTACACCTTC.

V usage is TRBV5-1 and J usage is TRBJ2-5; 11 positions agree with TRBD2. Germline V gives CDR1 SGHRS, CDR2 YFSETQ. The CDR3 contains 18 residues. With 2 bases clipped from V and 6 bases from J, the junction kept 15 bases outside the gene matches. Here the CDR3 DNA reads TGCGCCAGCAGCTTATCGCACGGGGTAGCGGGGGGGCCACAGACCCAGTACTTC. Translation gives CASSLSHGVAGGPQTQYF.

The chain joins TRBV10-3 to TRBJ1-2, with 8 bases identical to TRBD1. The CDR3 has 15 amino acids. The ends lost 6 bases at V and 6 bases at J; junction bases unmatched: 12. CDR1 ENHRY and CDR2 SYGVKD come from the germline V gene. CDR3 residues: CAISQNDRGVDGYTF. The CDR3 DNA is TGTGCCATCAGCCAAAATGACAGGGGAGTGGATGGCTACACCTTC.

The chain employs TRBV7-3 and TRBJ2-4, with TRBD1 matching 10 bases. Germline V gene lookup returns CDR1 SGHTA and CDR2 FQGTGA. The CDR3 contains 15 residues. V lost 2 bases, J lost 8 bases, and 6 bases stayed unmatched. This CDR3 reads CASSLSPGTGDIQYF. In nucleotides, the CDR3 is TGTGCCAGCAGCTTATCCCCCGGGACAGGGGACATTCAGTACTTC.

The chain has TRBV18 and TRBJ2-5, with 9 bases aligning to TRBD2. V lost 3 bases to trimming and J lost 4 bases; unmatched junction nucleotides: 6. Germline loops: CDR1 KGHSH, CDR2 LQKENI. The CDR3 extends over 15 amino acids. DNA for the CDR3: TGTGCCAGCTCACCGTTAGCGGGAGACCCAGAGACCCAGTACTTC. Translation gives CASSPLAGDPETQYF.

The genes are TRBV4-3 and TRBJ1-5, with TRBD1 identical over 7 bases. Germline V gene lookup returns CDR1 LGHNA and CDR2 YSLEER. CDR3 length equals 15 residues. The junction had 5 bases not matched to a gene; V was cut back by 0 bases and J by 6 bases. The CDR3 DNA follows: TGCGCCAGCAGCCAAGATCAGGGGGTAGCTCAGCCCCAGCATTTT. It encodes CASSQDQGVAQPQHF.

This chain joins TRBV2 and TRBJ2-2; D might be TRBD1 (5 bases). Per germline, CDR1 SNHLY and CDR2 FYNNEI. The CDR3 covers 15 residues. V lost 2 bases, J lost 5 bases, and 12 bases lay in between. CDR3 coding DNA: TGTGCCAGCAGTGAACAGGGCCCTCAGACCGGGGAGCTGTTTTTT. Protein sequence: CASSEQGPQTGELFF.

J is TRBJ2-5 and V is TRBV11-3; 10 nucleotides agree with TRBD2. Per germline, CDR1 SGHNT and CDR2 YENEEA. With V trimmed by 5 bases and J by 1 base, 7 bases remained unmatched. The CDR3 consists of 16 residues. CDR3 sequence reads: CASSGGLAELQETQYF. The CDR3 region has the DNA TGTGCCAGCAGCGGAGGACTAGCGGAGCTCCAAGAGACCCAGTACTTC.

The chain is built from TRBV4-2 and TRBJ2-5; 10 bases map to TRBD2. CDR1 LGHNA and CDR2 YNFKEQ come from the germline V gene. The CDR3 is 16 residues long. V dropped 2 bases and J dropped 5; count of bases not matched to a gene: 8. CDR3 sequence reads: CASSQKVAGGGETQYF. For the CDR3, the DNA is TGTGCCAGCAGCCAAAAAGTAGCGGGAGGTGGGGAGACCCAGTACTTC.

This clone was recorded once. The junction departs from germline at one end; a sequencing error may be responsible. CDR3 amino acids: CASSAGTSIDTQYF. The CDR3 coding sequence is TGTGCCAGCAGCGCTGGGACTAGCATAGATACGCAGTATTTT. This chain links TRBV9 with TRBJ2-3; 9 bases map to TRBD2. From germline, CDR1 is SGDLS and CDR2 YYNGEE. The CDR3 contains 14 residues.

The chain couples TRBV7-9 to TRBJ1-6; D call uncertain. CDR1 SEHNR and CDR2 FQNEAQ come from the germline V gene (reference sequence). Trimming pared 1 base from V and 7 bases from J, leaving 5 bases between. This CDR3 has 13 amino acids. This chain's CDR3 is CASSLGVNSPLHF. For the CDR3, the DNA is TGTGCCAGCAGCTTAGGCGTAAATTCACCCCTCCACTTT.

V gene TRBV7-8 combines with J gene TRBJ2-2; 7 nucleotides agree with TRBD1. The CDR3 totals 16 residues. Looked up from germline, CDR1 is SGHVS and CDR2 is FQNEAQ. V was pared by 4 bases and J by 0 bases, with 5 bases of the junction left unmatched. The CDR3 DNA sequence: TGTGCCAGCAGCTCCTCCGGGACAGCGAACACCGGGGAGCTGTTTTTT. It specifies CASSSSGTANTGELFF. Drawing the rest from reference TRBV7-8 and TRBJ2-2, the complete variable domain is GAGVSQSPRYKVAKRGQDVALRCDPISGHVSLFWYQQALGQGPEFLTYFQNEAQLDKSGLPSDRFFAERPEGSVSTLKIQRTQQEDSAVYLCASSSSGTANTGELFFGEGSRLTVL.

The genes are TRBV7-6 and TRBJ2-1; D not resolved. The CDR3 is 16 amino acids. V was cut by 0 bases and J by 0 bases, with 9 bases left in between. Germline CDR1 and CDR2: SGHVS and FNYEAQ. Here the CDR3 reads CASSLAFRSSYNEQFF. In DNA form, the CDR3 reads TGTGCCAGCAGCTTAGCGTTCCGGAGCTCCTACAATGAGCAGTTCTTC.

This chain links TRBV5-6 with TRBJ1-2; D is ambiguous. V was shortened by 1 base and J by 11 bases, with 9 bases between the two germline ends. The CDR3 consists of 11 residues. CDR1 is SGHDT and CDR2 is YYEEEE in the germline V gene. CDR3 amino acids: CASSLRGPYTF. In DNA form, the CDR3 reads TGTGCCAGCAGCTTGCGGGGTCCGTACACCTTC.

This clone was seen just once. This CDR3 is CASTPSGIPGNTIYF. In DNA form, the CDR3 reads TGTGCCAGCACCCCCTCAGGGATTCCTGGAAACACCATATATTTT. The rearrangement joins TRBV11-3 to TRBJ1-3, with D tentatively TRBD1 (5 bases). The CDR3 runs to 15 residues. Germline V gene data show CDR1 as SGHNT and CDR2 as YENEEA. V was trimmed by 7 bases and J by 2 bases, leaving 15 bases between them.

The rearrangement joins TRBV11-1 to TRBJ2-3, with 7 bases identical to TRBD2. The CDR3 contains 16 residues. Germline-derived CDR1 and CDR2 are SGHAT and FQDESV (reference sequence). Trimming removed 5 bases from V and 4 bases from J; junction bases left unmatched: 12. The CDR3 nucleotides read TGTGCCAGCAGCGGTGGGAGGGCCCTCCGGGCAGATACGCAGTATTTT. Translating gives CASSGGRALRADTQYF.

The table lists this clone with a count of one. This chain connects TRBV19 to TRBJ2-3; 8 nucleotides line up with TRBD1. The CDR3 is made up of 13 amino acids. The J segment lost 4 bases and the V segment lost 5 bases, leaving 2 bases of the junction unmatched. CDR1 is LNHDA and CDR2 is SQIVND in the germline V gene (reference sequence). The DNA of the CDR3 is TGTGCCAGTAGTTCACAGGGGGCAGATACGCAGTATTTT. Protein sequence: CASSSQGADTQYF. The entire variable domain, with the rest obtained from reference TRBV19 and TRBJ2-3, is as follows: DGGITQSPKYLFRKEGQNVTLSCEQNLNHDAMYWYRQDPGQGLRLIYYSQIVNDFQKGDIAEGYSVSREKKESFPLTVTSAQKNPTAFYLCASSSQGADTQYFGPGTRLTVL.

The chain couples TRBV30 to TRBJ1-1; TRBD1 matches 8 bases. The CDR3 has 13 amino acids. With 3 bases clipped from V and 6 bases from J, the junction kept 6 bases outside the gene matches. Germline V gene data show CDR1 as GTSNPN and CDR2 as SVGIG (reference sequence). CDR3 coding DNA: TGTGCCTGGAGGCGGACAGGGAGGTCTGAAGCTTTCTTT. This gives the protein CAWRRTGRSEAFF. Full variable domain (missing parts from reference TRBV30 and TRBJ1-1): SQTIHQWPATLVQPVGSPLSLECTVEGTSNPNLYWYRQAAGRGLQLLFYSVGIGQISSEVPQNLSASRPQDRQFILSSKKLLLSDSGFYLCAWRRTGRSEAFFGQGTRLTVV.

V is TRBV9 and J is TRBJ1-2; D is unclear. CDR3 length: 15 residues. From germline, CDR1 is SGDLS and CDR2 YYNGEE. The V end was cut by 0 bases, the J end by 5 bases, with 14 bases between. The DNA for the CDR3 is TGTGCCAGCAGCGTAGAGTACGGGAAGGGATATGGCTACACCTTC. Protein sequence: CASSVEYGKGYGYTF.

CDR3 nucleotide sequence: TGTGCCAGCACCGTTAACTATGGCTACACCTTC. It specifies CASTVNYGYTF. The chain has TRBV6-5 and TRBJ1-2; D is unresolved. The CDR3 consists of 11 residues. Germline CDR1 reads MNHEY; CDR2 reads SVGAGI. V was pared by 7 bases and J by 1 base, with 4 bases between.

The CDR3 nucleotides read TGTGCCAGTAGTTCCCGGTTAGTTGGAGATACGCAGTATTTT. Translation gives CASSSRLVGDTQYF. The chain is built from TRBV19 and TRBJ2-3, with unresolved D. The CDR3 is made up of 14 amino acids. V was cut by 5 bases and J by 5 bases, with 14 bases left in between. Germline lookup yields CDR1 LNHDA and CDR2 SQIVND (reference sequence).

This chain links TRBV4-3 with TRBJ1-5; 10 nucleotides match TRBD1. V shed 0 bases, J shed 6 bases, and the junction held 2 bases outside the gene matches. The CDR3 consists of 15 residues. CDR1 and CDR2 (germline): LGHNA, YSLEER. For the CDR3, the DNA is TGCGCCAGCAGCCAAGAAGGACAGGGGGGTCAGCCCCAGCATTTT. Amino acids: CASSQEGQGGQPQHF.